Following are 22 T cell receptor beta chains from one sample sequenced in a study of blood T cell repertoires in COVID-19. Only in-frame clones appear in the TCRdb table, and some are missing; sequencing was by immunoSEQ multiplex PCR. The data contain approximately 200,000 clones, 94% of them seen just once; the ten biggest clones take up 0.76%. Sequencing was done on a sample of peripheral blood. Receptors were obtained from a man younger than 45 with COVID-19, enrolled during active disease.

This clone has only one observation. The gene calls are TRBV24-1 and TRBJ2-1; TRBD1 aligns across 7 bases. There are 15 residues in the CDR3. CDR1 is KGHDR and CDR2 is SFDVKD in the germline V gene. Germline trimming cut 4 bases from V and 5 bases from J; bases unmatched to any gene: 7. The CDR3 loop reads CATSERTGWDNEQFF. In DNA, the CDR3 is TGTGCCACCAGTGAAAGGACAGGTTGGGACAATGAGCAGTTCTTC.

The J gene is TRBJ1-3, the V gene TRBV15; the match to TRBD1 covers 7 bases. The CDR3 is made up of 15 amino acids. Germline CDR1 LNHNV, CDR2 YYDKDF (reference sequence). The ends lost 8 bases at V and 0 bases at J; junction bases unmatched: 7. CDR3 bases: TGTGCCACCCGACCTTGGGACAGCTCTGGAAACACCATATATTTT. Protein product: CATRPWDSSGNTIYF. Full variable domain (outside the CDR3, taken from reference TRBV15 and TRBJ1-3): DAMVIQNPRYQVTQFGKPVTLSCSQTLNHNVMYWYQQKSSQAPKLLFHYYDKDFNNEADTPDNFQSRRPNTSFCFLDIRSPGLGDTAMYLCATRPWDSSGNTIYFGEGSWLTVV.

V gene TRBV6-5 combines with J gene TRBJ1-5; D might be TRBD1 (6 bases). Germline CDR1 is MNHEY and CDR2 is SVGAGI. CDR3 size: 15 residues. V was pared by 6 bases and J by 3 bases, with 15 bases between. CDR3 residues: CASRSVQGSNQPQHF. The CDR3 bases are TGTGCCAGCAGGTCCGTACAGGGCTCCAATCAGCCCCAGCATTTT.

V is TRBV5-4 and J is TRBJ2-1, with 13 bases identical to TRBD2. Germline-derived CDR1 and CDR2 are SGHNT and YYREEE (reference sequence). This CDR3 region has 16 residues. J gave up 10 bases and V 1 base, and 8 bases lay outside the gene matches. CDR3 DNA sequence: TGTGCCAGCAGCTTGTCTAAAGGACTAGCGGGGGAGGAGCAGTTCTTC. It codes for CASSLSKGLAGEEQFF.

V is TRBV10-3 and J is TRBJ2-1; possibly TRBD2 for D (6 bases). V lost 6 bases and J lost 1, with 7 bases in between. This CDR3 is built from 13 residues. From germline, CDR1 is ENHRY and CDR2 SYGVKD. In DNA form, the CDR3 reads TGTGCCATCAGACTAGCTTCCTACAATGAGCAGTTCTTC. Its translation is CAIRLASYNEQFF.

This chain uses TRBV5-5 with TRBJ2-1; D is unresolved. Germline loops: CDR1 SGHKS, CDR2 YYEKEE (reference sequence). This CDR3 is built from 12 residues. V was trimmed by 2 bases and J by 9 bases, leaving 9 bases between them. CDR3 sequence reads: CASSFPGAEQFF. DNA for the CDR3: TGTGCCAGCAGCTTCCCAGGTGCTGAGCAGTTCTTC.

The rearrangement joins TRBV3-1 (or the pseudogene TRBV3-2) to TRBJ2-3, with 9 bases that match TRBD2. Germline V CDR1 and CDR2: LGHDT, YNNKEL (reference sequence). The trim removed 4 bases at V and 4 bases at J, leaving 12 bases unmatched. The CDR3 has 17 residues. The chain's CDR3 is CASSPPSRGGLSDTQYF. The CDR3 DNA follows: TGTGCCAGCAGCCCCCCATCGCGGGGGGGCCTGTCAGATACGCAGTATTTT.

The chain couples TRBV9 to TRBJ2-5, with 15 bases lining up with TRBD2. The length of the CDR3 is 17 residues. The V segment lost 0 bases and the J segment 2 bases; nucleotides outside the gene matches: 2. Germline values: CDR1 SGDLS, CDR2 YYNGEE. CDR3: CASSVAGTSGGQETQYF. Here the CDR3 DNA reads TGTGCCAGCAGCGTAGCGGGGACTAGCGGGGGGCAAGAGACCCAGTACTTC.

The CDR3: CASSLGQRNSGNTIYF. DNA for the CDR3: TGTGCCAGCAGCCTGGGACAGAGGAATTCTGGAAACACCATATATTTT. The rearrangement uses TRBV7-2 and TRBJ1-3, with 7 bases identical to TRBD1. This CDR3 contains 16 residues. Germline loops: CDR1 SGHTA, CDR2 FQGNSA. V dropped 5 bases and J dropped 1; count of bases not matched to a gene: 8.

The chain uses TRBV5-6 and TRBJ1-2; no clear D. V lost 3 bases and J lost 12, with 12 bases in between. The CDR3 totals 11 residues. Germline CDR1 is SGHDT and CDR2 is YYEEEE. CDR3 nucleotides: TGTGCCAGCAGCTCTGGGCCCCTCCACACCTTC. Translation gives CASSSGPLHTF. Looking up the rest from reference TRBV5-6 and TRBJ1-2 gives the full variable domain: DAGVTQSPTHLIKTRGQQVTLRCSPKSGHDTVSWYQQALGQGPQFIFQYYEEEERQRGNFPDRFSGHQFPNYSSELNVNALLLGDSALYLCASSSGPLHTFGSGTRLTVV.

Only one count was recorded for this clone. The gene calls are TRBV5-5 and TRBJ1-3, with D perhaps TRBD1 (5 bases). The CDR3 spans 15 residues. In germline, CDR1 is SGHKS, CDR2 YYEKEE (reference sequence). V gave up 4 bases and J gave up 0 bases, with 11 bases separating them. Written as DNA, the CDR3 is TGTGCCAGCAGCGACCCGACAGACTCTGGAAACACCATATATTTT. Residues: CASSDPTDSGNTIYF.

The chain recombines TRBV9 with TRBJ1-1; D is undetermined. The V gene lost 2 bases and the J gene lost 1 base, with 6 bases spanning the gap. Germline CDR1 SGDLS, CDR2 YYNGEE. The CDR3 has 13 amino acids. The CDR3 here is CASSVRGNTEAFF. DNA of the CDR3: TGTGCCAGCAGCGTGAGAGGGAACACTGAAGCTTTCTTT. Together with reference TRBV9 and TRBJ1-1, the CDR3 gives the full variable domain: DSGVTQTPKHLITATGQRVTLRCSPRSGDLSVYWYQQSLDQGLQFLIQYYNGEERAKGNILERFSAQQFPDLHSELNLSSLELGDSALYFCASSVRGNTEAFFGQGTRLTVV.

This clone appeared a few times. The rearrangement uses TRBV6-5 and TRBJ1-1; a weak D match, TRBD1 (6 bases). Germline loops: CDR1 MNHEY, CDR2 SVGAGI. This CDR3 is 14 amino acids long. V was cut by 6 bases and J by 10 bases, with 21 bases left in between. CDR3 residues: CASSETGTTIGAFF. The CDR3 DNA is TGTGCCAGCAGCGAGACCGGGACAACTATAGGAGCTTTCTTT.

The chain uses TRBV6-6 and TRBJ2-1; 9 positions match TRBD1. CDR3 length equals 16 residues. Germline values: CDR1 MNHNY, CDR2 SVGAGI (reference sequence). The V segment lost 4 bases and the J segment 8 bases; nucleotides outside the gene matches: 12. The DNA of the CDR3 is TGTGCCAGCAGTTCCCCTTTGGGACAGGGTTTTTATGAGCAGTTCTTC. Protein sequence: CASSSPLGQGFYEQFF.

As DNA, the CDR3 is TGTGCCAGTAGTCGTTATGGCGGGGCCGCGAACACTGAAGCTTTCTTT. Protein sequence: CASSRYGGAANTEAFF. This sequence joins TRBV19 and TRBJ1-1; tentative D call: TRBD1 (5 bases). Germline CDR1 is LNHDA and CDR2 is SQIVND (reference sequence). V lost 5 bases and J lost 1, with 17 bases in between. CDR3 length: 16 amino acids.

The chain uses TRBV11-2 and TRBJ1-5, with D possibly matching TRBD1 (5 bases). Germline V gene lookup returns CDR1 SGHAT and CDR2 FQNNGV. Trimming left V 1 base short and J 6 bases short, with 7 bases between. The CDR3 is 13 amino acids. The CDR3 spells CASSLGQSQPQHF. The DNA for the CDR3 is TGTGCCAGCAGCTTAGGACAGTCTCAGCCCCAGCATTTT.

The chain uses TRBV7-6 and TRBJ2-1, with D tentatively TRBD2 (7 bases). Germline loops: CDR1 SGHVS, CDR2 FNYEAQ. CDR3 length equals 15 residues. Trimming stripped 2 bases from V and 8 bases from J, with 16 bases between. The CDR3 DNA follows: TGTGCCAGCAGCTTAAGTCCGGGGGGCTTCGATGAGCAGTTCTTC. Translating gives CASSLSPGGFDEQFF.

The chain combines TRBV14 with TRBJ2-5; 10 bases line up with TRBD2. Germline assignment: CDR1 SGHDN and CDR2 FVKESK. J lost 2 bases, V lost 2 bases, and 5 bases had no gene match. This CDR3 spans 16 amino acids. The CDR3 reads CASSQYSGGPQETQYF. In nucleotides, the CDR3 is TGTGCCAGCAGCCAATATAGCGGGGGGCCACAAGAGACCCAGTACTTC.

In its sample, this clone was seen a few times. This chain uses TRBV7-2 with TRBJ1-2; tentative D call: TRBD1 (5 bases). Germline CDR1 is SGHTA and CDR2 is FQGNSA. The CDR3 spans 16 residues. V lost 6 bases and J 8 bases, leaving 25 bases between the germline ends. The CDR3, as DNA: TGTGCCAGCAGGGGAGGCGGGACGGAGGCCCCATGGGGCTACACCTTC. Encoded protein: CASRGGGTEAPWGYTF. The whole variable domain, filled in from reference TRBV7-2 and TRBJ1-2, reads GAGVSQSPSNKVTEKGKDVELRCDPISGHTALYWYRQSLGQGLEFLIYFQGNSAPDKSGLPSDRFSAERTGGSVSTLTIQRTQQEDSAVYLCASRGGGTEAPWGYTFGSGTRLTVV.

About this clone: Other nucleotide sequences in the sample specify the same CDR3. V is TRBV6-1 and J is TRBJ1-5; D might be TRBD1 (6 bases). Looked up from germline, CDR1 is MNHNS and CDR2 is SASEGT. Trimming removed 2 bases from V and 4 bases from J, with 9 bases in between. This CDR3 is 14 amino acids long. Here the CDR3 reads CASSETGQNQPQHF. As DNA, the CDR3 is TGTGCCAGCAGTGAAACAGGACAGAATCAGCCCCAGCATTTT.

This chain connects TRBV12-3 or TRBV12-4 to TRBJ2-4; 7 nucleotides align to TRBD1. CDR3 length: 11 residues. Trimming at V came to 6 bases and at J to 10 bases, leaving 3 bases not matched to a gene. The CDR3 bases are TGTGCCAGCAGGACAGGGACAATTCAGTACTTC. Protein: CASRTGTIQYF.

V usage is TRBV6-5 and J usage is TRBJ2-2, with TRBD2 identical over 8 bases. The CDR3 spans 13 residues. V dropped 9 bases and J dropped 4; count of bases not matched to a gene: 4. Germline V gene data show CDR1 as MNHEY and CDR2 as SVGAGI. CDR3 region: CASRLAGTGELFF. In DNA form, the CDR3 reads TGTGCCAGTCGGCTAGCGGGCACCGGGGAGCTGTTTTTT.